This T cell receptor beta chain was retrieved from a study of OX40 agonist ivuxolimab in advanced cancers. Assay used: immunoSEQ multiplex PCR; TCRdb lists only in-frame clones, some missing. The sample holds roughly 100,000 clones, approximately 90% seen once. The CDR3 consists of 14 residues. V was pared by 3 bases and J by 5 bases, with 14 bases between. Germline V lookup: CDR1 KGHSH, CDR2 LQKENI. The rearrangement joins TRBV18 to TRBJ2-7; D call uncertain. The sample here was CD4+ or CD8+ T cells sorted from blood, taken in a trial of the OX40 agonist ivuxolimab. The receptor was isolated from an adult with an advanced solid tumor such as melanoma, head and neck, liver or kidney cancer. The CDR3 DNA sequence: TGTGCCAGCTCACCCCCCGGCCCCGCCCACGAGCAGTACTTC. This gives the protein CASSPPGPAHEQYF.